This T cell receptor (beta chain) was identified in a study of blood T cell repertoires in COVID-19 (dated by TCRdb to between 2020 and 2021). Looking at the study overall: Samples from collaborators originated in the United States, Italy and Spain and spanned both the acute and convalescent phases of COVID-19. The prospective study material was composed of cDNA or gDNA derived from T cells, B-cell-depleted T cells, or PBMCs. Deeply sampled blood TCRbeta repertoires from subjects exposed to, actively infected with, or recovered from COVID-19 were included in the dataset. A freely available public database, intended as a resource for researchers studying the immune response to SARS-CoV-2, is where the repertoires were released. Samples came from the ongoing ImmuneRACE study (first 160 participants) plus 1,254 subjects from 6 global collaborators. Nearly every sample came with metadata listing a de-identified subject ID, COVID-19 status, age in years and sex. HLA class I and class II types, where available, came from metadata supplied by the sample provider rather than from assay-based typing. What the work shows at the level of the full study, not this receptor alone: The quantity of clinical and demographic metadata differed by source and by participant and was supplied without curation.

At one collaborating source in Seattle, patients were enrolled during active infection and were followed longitudinally through the course of disease. The collaborating institutions used their own protocols to collect whole blood in K2EDTA tubes. For TCRbeta analysis, collaborators shipped samples as frozen whole blood, isolated PBMCs, or DNA extracted from either of those sample types. CDR1 is given as LNHDA and CDR2 as SQIVND, both from the germline V gene (reference sequence). The CDR3, cysteine through phenylalanine, is 15 amino acids long. CDR3 DNA is the only sequence kept; it has 45 bases, read in frame from the first base. Germline trimming amounts to 4 bases on V and 2 bases on J, with 6 as the count of junction bases outside the gene matches. In the case of this clone: Its binding antigen is unknown. No much larger clonotype is one base removed from it; base qualities were not supplied.

TCRbeta CDR3 regions were amplified from genomic DNA using the immunoSEQ Assay, a bias-controlled multiplex PCR. Per the original workflow: Within the assay, amplification of reference gene primers was used to estimate how many nucleated cells each sample contained. Sequence reads were collapsed and filtered to measure the absolute abundance of every unique TCRbeta CDR3 rearrangement. For each sample, productive Simpson clonality was calculated by taking the square root of Simpson's diversity index across productive rearrangements. TCRdb stores this immuneACCESS table with in-frame sequences only. Part of the clones is absent; in the studies checked, under half of the shortfall reflects unresolved V genes, and no reason is known for the rest. The V and J calls and clone size come from that table; D and trimming were worked out from the DNA. This sample comprises hundreds of thousands of clones, around 87% of them detected only once. Jointly, the top ten make up 2% to 2.5% of the sample.

The specimen was peripheral blood. The sequence derives from a woman in her fifties or sixties with COVID-19, enrolled during active disease. This receptor chain uses TRBV19 and TRBJ2-5, and TRBD1 matches 8 of the central bases. This receptor has the CDR3 CASSTAGTGQETQYF. The DNA reads TGTGCCAGTAGTACGGCCGGGACAGGTCAAGAGACCCAGTACTTC.